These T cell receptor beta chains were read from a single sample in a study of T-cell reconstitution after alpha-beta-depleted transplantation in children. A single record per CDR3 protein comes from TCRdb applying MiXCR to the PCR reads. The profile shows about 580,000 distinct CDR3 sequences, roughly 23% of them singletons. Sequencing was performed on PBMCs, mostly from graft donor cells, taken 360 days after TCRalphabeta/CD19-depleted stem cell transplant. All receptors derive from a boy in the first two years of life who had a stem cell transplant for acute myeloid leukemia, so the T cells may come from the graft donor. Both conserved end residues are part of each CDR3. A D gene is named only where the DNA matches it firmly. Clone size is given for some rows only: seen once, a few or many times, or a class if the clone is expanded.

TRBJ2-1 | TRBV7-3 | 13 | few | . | CASSNPGEVEQFF | TGTGCCAGCAGCAACCCGGGGGAGGTAGAGCAGTTCTTC
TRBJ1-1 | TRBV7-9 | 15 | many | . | CASSTAGLVNTEAFF | TGTGCCAGCAGCACCGCAGGGTTGGTGAACACTGAAGCTTTCTTT
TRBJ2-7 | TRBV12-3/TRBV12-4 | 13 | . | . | CASTWTVTYEQYF | TGTGCCAGCACTTGGACGGTGACCTACGAGCAGTACTTC
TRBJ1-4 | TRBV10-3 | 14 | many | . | CAISGTEGNEKLFF | TGTGCCATCAGTGGGACAGAAGGGAATGAAAAACTGTTTTTT
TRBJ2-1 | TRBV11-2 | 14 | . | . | CASSLASDRNEQFF | TGTGCCAGCAGCTTAGCCTCGGACCGCAATGAGCAGTTCTTC
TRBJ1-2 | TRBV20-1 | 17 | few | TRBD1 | CSATEGTARTPNYGYTF | TGCAGTGCTACGGAGGGGACAGCAAGGACCCCCAACTATGGCTACACCTTC
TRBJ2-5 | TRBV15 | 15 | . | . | CATSSIRDSQETQYF | TGTGCCACCAGCAGTATCCGGGACTCTCAAGAGACCCAGTACTTC
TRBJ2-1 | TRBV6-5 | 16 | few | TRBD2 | CASSYLAGGTYNEQFF | TGTGCCAGCAGTTACCTAGCGGGGGGGACGTACAATGAGCAGTTCTTC
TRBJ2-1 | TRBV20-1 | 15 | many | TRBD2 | CSARDASGGRGEQFF | TGCAGTGCTAGAGATGCCAGCGGGGGGCGGGGTGAGCAGTTCTTC
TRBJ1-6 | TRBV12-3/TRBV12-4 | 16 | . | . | CASSLRRDGGYSPLHF | TGTGCCAGCAGTCTTAGAAGGGACGGTGGGTATTCACCCCTCCACTTT
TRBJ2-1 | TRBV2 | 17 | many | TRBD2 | CASIRLAAYSSYNEQFF | TGTGCCAGCATACGACTAGCGGCTTACAGCTCCTACAATGAGCAGTTCTTC
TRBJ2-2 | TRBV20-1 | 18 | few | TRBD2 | CSARALAGGPGDTGELFF | TGCAGTGCTAGAGCCCTAGCGGGGGGGCCGGGTGACACCGGGGAGCTGTTTTTT
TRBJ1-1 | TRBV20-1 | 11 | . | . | CSARRGGSAFF | TGCAGTGCTAGAAGGGGGGGGAGTGCTTTCTTT
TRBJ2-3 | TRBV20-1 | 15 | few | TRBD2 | CSAGPLAGGTDTQYF | TGCAGTGCCGGACCCCTAGCGGGGGGAACAGATACGCAGTATTTT
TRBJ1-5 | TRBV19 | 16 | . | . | CASSMRGLYSNQPQHF | TGTGCCAGTAGTATGAGGGGACTTTATAGCAATCAGCCCCAGCATTTT
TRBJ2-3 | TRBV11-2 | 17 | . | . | CASSLGPRATSTDTQYF | TGTGCCAGCAGCTTAGGGCCCAGGGCGACTAGCACAGATACGCAGTATTTT
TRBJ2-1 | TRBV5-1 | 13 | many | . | CASSLSRDNEQFF | TGCGCCAGCAGCTTGAGCAGGGACAATGAGCAGTTCTTC
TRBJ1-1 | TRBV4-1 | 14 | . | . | CASTLGHSNTEAFF | TGCGCCAGTACCCTGGGACACTCGAACACTGAAGCTTTCTTT
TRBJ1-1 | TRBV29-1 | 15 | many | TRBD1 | CSVDRGGILNTEAFF | TGCAGCGTTGACAGGGGGGGGATATTAAACACTGAAGCTTTCTTT
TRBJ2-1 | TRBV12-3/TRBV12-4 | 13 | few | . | CASGLRALNEQFF | TGTGCCAGCGGGCTTAGGGCTCTTAATGAGCAGTTCTTC
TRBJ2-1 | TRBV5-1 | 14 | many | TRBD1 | CASSRQGTYNEQFF | TGCGCCAGCAGCAGACAGGGAACCTACAATGAGCAGTTCTTC
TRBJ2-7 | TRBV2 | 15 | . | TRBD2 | CASNTPGLGSYEQYF | TGTGCCAGCAACACCCCGGGACTAGGCTCCTACGAGCAGTACTTC
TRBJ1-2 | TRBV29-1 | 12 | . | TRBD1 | CSVEGRTGIYTF | TGCAGCGTTGAAGGGAGGACAGGGATCTACACCTTC
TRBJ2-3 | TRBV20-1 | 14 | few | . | CSARDAPGTDTQYF | TGCAGTGCTAGGGACGCGCCCGGCACAGATACGCAGTATTTT
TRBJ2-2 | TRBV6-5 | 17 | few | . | CASSSRDDAANTGELFF | TGTGCCAGCAGTTCCCGGGACGACGCCGCGAACACCGGGGAGCTGTTTTTT
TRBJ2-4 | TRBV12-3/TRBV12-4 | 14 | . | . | CASSPASDRRIQYF | TGTGCCAGCAGTCCAGCGTCGGACAGACGAATTCAGTACTTC